The clone carrying this T cell receptor beta chain showed up just once. What it binds is unknown. V was trimmed by 7 bases and J by 5 bases, leaving 18 bases between them. This CDR3 contains 16 residues. Germline values: CDR1 MDHEN, CDR2 SYDVKM. The data stem from a study of cytomegalovirus exposure and HLA in healthy donors. Regarding the study as a whole: Presence/absence analyses took donor sequencing depth as roughly uniform.

The PCR was carried out with 60 Vbeta primers and 13 Jbeta primers. In the authors' methods: Unique TCR beta chains numbered around 80 million in a later analysis, with about 11 million shared. Generated by immunoSEQ multiplex PCR, the TCRdb table keeps only in-frame clones and is missing some. The V and J calls and clone size are taken from that table; D and trimming were inferred from the DNA. The sample records about 150,000 clones, approximately 84% being singletons. Sequences were obtained from PBMCs. This TCR was recovered from a woman aged 18-30 years in good health and CMV-seronegative. V usage is TRBV28 and J usage is TRBJ1-6, with D possibly TRBD1 on 6 matching bases. This CDR3 is CASITGGHADNSPLHF. For the CDR3, the DNA is TGTGCCAGCATCACTGGGGGACACGCCGATAATTCACCCCTCCACTTT. Supplemented by reference TRBV28 and TRBJ1-6, the full variable domain reads DVKVTQSSRYLVKRTGEKVFLECVQDMDHENMFWYRQDPGLGLRLIYFSYDVKMKEKGDIPEGYSVSREKKERFSLILESASTNQTSMYLCASITGGHADNSPLHFGNGTRLTVT.